Shown below are 30 T cell receptor beta chains from a single sample sequenced in a study of radiation and T cells in renal cell carcinoma. Time point given: blood 2 weeks post-SBRT. The sample's treatment: 15 Gy SBRT to primary tumor, nephrectomy 4 weeks later. Using immunoSEQ multiplex PCR, the repertoire was profiled, and TCRdb retains in-frame clones only, with some absent. The sample lists about 130,000 clones, approximately 90% occurring once. This specimen consisted of blood, obtained from a patient whose treatment included radiotherapy and nephrectomy. The receptors originated from a woman in her sixties or seventies with renal cell carcinoma.

The DNA of the CDR3 is TGTGCCAGCAGCCCAGTGGGGGGATCCTACAATGAGCAGTTCTTC. Translated: CASSPVGGSYNEQFF. This chain connects TRBV5-6 to TRBJ2-1; a weak D match, TRBD2 (6 bases). CDR3 size: 15 residues. Germline CDR1 SGHDT, CDR2 YYEEEE. V was shortened by 4 bases and J by 1 base, with 12 bases between the two germline ends.

The V and J genes are TRBV6-1 and TRBJ2-2, with TRBD2 matching 7 bases. Germline V lookup: CDR1 MNHNS, CDR2 SASEGT. With 1 base clipped from V and 6 bases from J, the junction kept 2 bases outside the gene matches. The CDR3 contains 14 residues. In DNA, the CDR3 is TGTGCCAGCAGTGAAGTGGGAGGGTCCGGGGAGCTGTTTTTT. Translation: CASSEVGGSGELFF.

This chain connects TRBV6-5 to TRBJ2-7, with a weak D call TRBD2 (6 bases). Germline-derived CDR1 and CDR2 are MNHEY and SVGAGI. Trimming left V 6 bases short and J 2 bases short, with 17 bases between. There are 15 residues in the CDR3. The CDR3, as DNA: TGTGCCAGCAGGGCCCGGGGGACTCATCCCTACGAGCAGTACTTC. This encodes CASRARGTHPYEQYF.

This rearrangement joins TRBV5-1 to TRBJ2-7; D uncertain. This CDR3 comprises 12 residues. The germline V gene encodes CDR1 SGHRS and CDR2 YFSETQ. Between the trimmed V and J ends, which lost 0 bases and 4 bases, there was a span of 5 bases. CDR3 DNA sequence: TGCGCCAGCAGCTTGGATGCGTACGAGCAGTACTTC. As protein: CASSLDAYEQYF.

This clone was seen a few times. J is TRBJ1-1 and V is TRBV5-6, with D unclear. V lost 0 bases and J 3 bases, leaving 0 bases between the germline ends. The CDR3 covers 11 residues. Germline assignment: CDR1 SGHDT and CDR2 YYEEEE. This CDR3 reads CASSLDTEAFF. Here the CDR3 DNA reads TGTGCCAGCAGCTTGGACACTGAAGCTTTCTTT.

This clone was seen only once. The rearrangement links TRBV2 to TRBJ2-7, with 9 bases identical to TRBD1. Germline CDR1 is SNHLY and CDR2 is FYNNEI. There are 15 residues in the CDR3. Germline trimming cut 8 bases from V and 7 bases from J; bases unmatched to any gene: 15. The CDR3 loop reads CASRPIDRGIGEQYF. CDR3 sequence (DNA): TGTGCCAGCCGACCCATCGACAGGGGGATTGGTGAGCAGTACTTC.

In regard to this clone: One end of the junction does not line up with germline, which may come from a read error. V and J are TRBV7-7 and TRBJ2-1, with TRBD1 matching over 9 bases. CDR3 length: 15 residues. Looked up from germline, CDR1 is SSHAT and CDR2 is FNYEAQ (reference sequence). The CDR3 sequence is CASSYGTGRDNEQFF. CDR3 DNA: TGTGCTAGCAGCTACGGGACAGGGCGAGACAATGAGCAGTTCTTC.

V gene TRBV7-9 combines with J gene TRBJ1-1; 8 positions agree with TRBD1. The CDR3 is made up of 16 amino acids. Per germline, CDR1 SEHNR and CDR2 FQNEAQ (reference sequence). Germline trimming cut 0 bases from V and 6 bases from J; bases unmatched to any gene: 9. The CDR3 loop is CASSLASTGVIAEAFF. The CDR3 nucleotides read TGTGCCAGCAGCTTAGCGTCGACAGGGGTGATAGCTGAAGCTTTCTTT.

The chain links TRBV25-1 to TRBJ1-1; D gene unclear. The CDR3 sequence is 14 residues long. The V and J ends lost 1 base and 2 bases respectively, with 8 bases between them. The germline V gene has CDR1 MGHDK and CDR2 SYGVNS. The CDR3 protein is CASSESTPNTEAFF. The CDR3, as DNA: TGTGCCAGCAGTGAATCGACACCCAACACTGAAGCTTTCTTT.

V gene TRBV29-1 combines with J gene TRBJ2-7; D gene unclear. The CDR3 is made up of 12 amino acids. V was shortened by 5 bases and J by 0 bases, with 8 bases between the two germline ends. The germline V gene has CDR1 SQVTM and CDR2 ANQGSEA. The CDR3: CSVTDFSYEQYF. CDR3 sequence (DNA): TGCAGCGTTACGGATTTCTCCTACGAGCAGTACTTC.

The J gene is TRBJ2-7, the V gene TRBV7-9; TRBD1 matches at 12 bases. Trimming cost V 5 bases and J 2 bases; bases outside gene matches: 16. Germline V gene lookup returns CDR1 SEHNR and CDR2 FQNEAQ (reference sequence). The CDR3 sequence is 19 residues long. CDR3 in amino acids: CASSPGTGGEAGGPYEQYF. The DNA for the CDR3 is TGTGCCAGCAGCCCCGGGACAGGGGGCGAAGCGGGGGGGCCCTACGAGCAGTACTTC.

The V call is TRBV30, the J call TRBJ1-2; tentatively, D is TRBD1 (5 bases). Deletions cut 3 bases from V and 6 bases from J, with 17 bases between. CDR3 length equals 14 residues. CDR1 and CDR2 from the germline V gene are GTSNPN and SVGIG (reference sequence). CDR3 DNA sequence: TGTGCCTGGAGAGCTCAAGGGGCGCGGGATGGCTACACCTTC. Amino acids: CAWRAQGARDGYTF.

This chain connects TRBV28 to TRBJ1-6; D gene uncertain. There are 16 residues in the CDR3. The germline V gene encodes CDR1 MDHEN and CDR2 SYDVKM. The germline V and J ends were trimmed by 6 bases and 0 bases, with 12 bases remaining between them. This chain's CDR3 is CASSPGGSSYNSPLHF. CDR3 coding DNA: TGTGCCAGCAGCCCCGGAGGGAGCTCCTATAATTCACCCCTCCACTTT.

J is TRBJ2-7 and V is TRBV15; D might be TRBD1 or TRBD2, each matching 5 bases. Trimming pared 1 base from V and 2 bases from J, leaving 12 bases between. Germline CDR1 and CDR2: LNHNV and YYDKDF (reference sequence). The CDR3 is 15 residues long. Here the CDR3 DNA reads TGTGCCACCAGCAGAGGAGGGGTGACGGCCTACGAGCAGTACTTC. Its protein product is CATSRGGVTAYEQYF.

The chain has TRBV7-8 and TRBJ1-6, with D possibly being TRBD1 (5 bases). The length of the CDR3 is 16 residues. The germline V gene encodes CDR1 SGHVS and CDR2 FQNEAQ. The V and J ends lost 1 base and 10 bases respectively, with 17 bases between them. The CDR3 loop is CASSLGGTGDISPLHF. The CDR3 DNA sequence: TGTGCCAGCAGCTTAGGGGGCACGGGGGATATCTCACCCCTCCACTTT. The full variable domain, with the rest looked up from reference TRBV7-8 and TRBJ1-6, is GAGVSQSPRYKVAKRGQDVALRCDPISGHVSLFWYQQALGQGPEFLTYFQNEAQLDKSGLPSDRFFAERPEGSVSTLKIQRTQQEDSAVYLCASSLGGTGDISPLHFGNGTRLTVT.

V is TRBV27 and J is TRBJ1-6; D perhaps matches TRBD1 (5 bases). V gave up 6 bases and J gave up 5 bases, with 14 bases separating them. Germline CDR1 MNHEY, CDR2 SMNVEV (reference sequence). This CDR3 comprises 15 residues. As DNA, the CDR3 is TGTGCCAGCAGGCCCCGACAGTTGAATAATTCACCCCTCCACTTT. Protein product: CASRPRQLNNSPLHF.

The gene calls are TRBV27 and TRBJ1-1, with D perhaps TRBD1 (5 bases). Germline values: CDR1 MNHEY, CDR2 SMNVEV (reference sequence). V lost 1 base to trimming and J lost 4 bases, with 19 bases between them. This CDR3 comprises 17 residues. The CDR3 nucleotides read TGTGCCAGCAGTTTATGGGGCTCGGGCTCCCGGTCCACTGAAGCTTTCTTT. Translation: CASSLWGSGSRSTEAFF.

This rearrangement joins TRBV5-1 to TRBJ2-3; TRBD1 or TRBD2 may be the D gene (5 bases each). Germline CDR1 is SGHRS and CDR2 is YFSETQ. The CDR3 is 14 residues long. V lost 7 bases to trimming and J lost 0 bases, with 12 bases between them. In nucleotides, the CDR3 is TGCGCCAGCGGCCATGAGGGGAGCACAGATACGCAGTATTTT. It is translated as CASGHEGSTDTQYF.

This clone was found once. The chain combines TRBV30 with TRBJ2-1, with 8 nucleotides matching TRBD2. The CDR3 contains 15 residues. Trimming at V came to 0 bases and at J to 6 bases, leaving 7 bases not matched to a gene. Germline CDR1 is GTSNPN and CDR2 is SVGIG (reference sequence). The CDR3: CAWSVRGGLGNEQFF. DNA for the CDR3: TGTGCCTGGAGTGTACGGGGGGGGCTCGGCAATGAGCAGTTCTTC.

The CDR3 region is CASSVSGGGYTF. CDR3 bases: TGTGCCAGCAGCGTAAGTGGGGGTGGCTACACCTTC. The chain recombines TRBV9 with TRBJ1-2; D perhaps matches TRBD1 (5 bases). Trimming took 1 base from V and 7 from J, leaving 8 bases between them. The V gene's germline CDR1 is SGDLS and CDR2 YYNGEE. The CDR3 extends over 12 amino acids.

The J gene is TRBJ2-7, the V gene TRBV27; D call uncertain. CDR1 is MNHEY, CDR2 SMNVEV, per germline (reference sequence). The CDR3 sequence is 11 residues long. The V and J ends lost 4 bases and 4 bases respectively, with 5 bases between them. The CDR3 reads CASSYGYEQYF. The DNA for the CDR3 is TGTGCCAGCAGTTACGGATACGAGCAGTACTTC.

The chain uses TRBV6-4 and TRBJ2-3; TRBD1 matches 8 bases. Germline values: CDR1 MRHNA, CDR2 SNTAGT. This CDR3 comprises 16 residues. Trimming cost V 0 bases and J 7 bases; bases outside gene matches: 9. DNA of the CDR3: TGTGCCAGCAGTGACTCTCCAGGGGGCTTAGGAAATACGCAGTATTTT. Translated: CASSDSPGGLGNTQYF.

The chain combines TRBV7-9 with TRBJ1-4; TRBD1 might be the D (6 bases). The germline V gene encodes CDR1 SEHNR and CDR2 FQNEAQ (reference sequence). With 0 bases removed from V and 1 base from J, the gap between germline ends came to 9 bases. The CDR3 is 16 amino acids. The CDR3 loop is CASSLAGGRTNEKLFF. The CDR3, as DNA: TGTGCCAGCAGCTTAGCAGGGGGAAGAACTAATGAAAAACTGTTTTTT.

This clone was detected once. The CDR3 DNA is TGTGCCAGTAGTATACGACAGGAGAGCTCCTACAATGAGCAGTTCTTC. The encoded protein is CASSIRQESSYNEQFF. The chain links TRBV19 to TRBJ2-1, with a tentative D call TRBD1 (6 bases). Germline V gene sequence: CDR1 LNHDA, CDR2 SQIVND (reference sequence). CDR3 size: 16 residues. With 2 bases removed from V and 0 bases from J, the gap between germline ends came to 11 bases. The full variable domain, its missing parts supplied by reference TRBV19 and TRBJ2-1, is DGGITQSPKYLFRKEGQNVTLSCEQNLNHDAMYWYRQDPGQGLRLIYYSQIVNDFQKGDIAEGYSVSREKKESFPLTVTSAQKNPTAFYLCASSIRQESSYNEQFFGPGTRLTVL.

The rearrangement uses TRBV2 and TRBJ1-5; the D gene is possibly TRBD1 (6 bases). This CDR3 spans 14 amino acids. The ends were cut back, 2 bases at V and 7 bases at J, with 12 bases in the middle. The germline CDR1 and CDR2 sequences are SNHLY and FYNNEI. The DNA of the CDR3 is TGTGCCAGCAGTGAAAAGCGTGGGGGCCAGCCCCAGCATTTT. This encodes CASSEKRGGQPQHF.

The genes are TRBV7-2 and TRBJ2-3; 8 bases fit TRBD1. Germline V gene data show CDR1 as SGHTA and CDR2 as FQGNSA. The CDR3 has 14 residues. Trimming took 1 base from V and 4 from J; bases not matched to a gene: 1. The CDR3 sequence is CASSLDRGADTQYF. CDR3 nucleotides: TGTGCCAGCAGCTTAGACAGGGGGGCAGATACGCAGTATTTT.

This chain uses TRBV9 with TRBJ2-7, with D possibly matching TRBD1 (5 bases). V lost 0 bases and J 6 bases, leaving 19 bases between the germline ends. The CDR3 extends over 16 amino acids. Germline V gene data show CDR1 as SGDLS and CDR2 as YYNGEE. The CDR3 loop is CASSVGLRATDSEQYF. The CDR3 DNA sequence: TGTGCCAGCAGCGTAGGTCTCAGGGCAACTGATAGCGAGCAGTACTTC.

V gene TRBV19 combines with J gene TRBJ2-3, with D perhaps TRBD1 (6 bases). The CDR3 covers 12 residues. Germline V gene sequence: CDR1 LNHDA, CDR2 SQIVND (reference sequence). Trimming removed 4 bases from V and 9 bases from J, with 11 bases in between. CDR3 coding DNA: TGTGCCAGTAGTACCCGACAGGACACGCAGTATTTT. This encodes CASSTRQDTQYF.

The chain couples TRBV10-3 to TRBJ1-5; D not certain. Germline assignment: CDR1 ENHRY and CDR2 SYGVKD. Trimming cost V 3 bases and J 5 bases, with 14 bases left between them. The CDR3 extends over 15 amino acids. DNA of the CDR3: TGTGCCATCAGTGACCTCCAAGAGAAGGATCAGCCCCAGCATTTT. It encodes CAISDLQEKDQPQHF.

The chain is built from TRBV6-5 and TRBJ2-2, with D possibly called TRBD1 or TRBD2 (5 bases each). The germline gives CDR1 MNHEY, CDR2 SVGAGI. Trimming removed 2 bases at V and 7 bases at J, with 14 bases between. The CDR3 has 15 residues. The CDR3: CASSYGAGRGGELFF. DNA of the CDR3: TGTGCCAGCAGTTACGGCGCAGGGAGAGGCGGGGAGCTGTTTTTT.